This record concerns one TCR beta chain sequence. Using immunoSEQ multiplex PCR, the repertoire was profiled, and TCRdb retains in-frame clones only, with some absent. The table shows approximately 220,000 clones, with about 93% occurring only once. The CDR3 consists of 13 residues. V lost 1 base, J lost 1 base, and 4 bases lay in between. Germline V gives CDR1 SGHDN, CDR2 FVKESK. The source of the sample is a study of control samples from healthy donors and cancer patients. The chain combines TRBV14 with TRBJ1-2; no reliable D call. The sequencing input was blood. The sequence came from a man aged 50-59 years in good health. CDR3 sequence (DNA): TGTGCCAGCAGCCAAGGTGGTAACTATGGCTACACCTTC. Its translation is CASSQGGNYGYTF.